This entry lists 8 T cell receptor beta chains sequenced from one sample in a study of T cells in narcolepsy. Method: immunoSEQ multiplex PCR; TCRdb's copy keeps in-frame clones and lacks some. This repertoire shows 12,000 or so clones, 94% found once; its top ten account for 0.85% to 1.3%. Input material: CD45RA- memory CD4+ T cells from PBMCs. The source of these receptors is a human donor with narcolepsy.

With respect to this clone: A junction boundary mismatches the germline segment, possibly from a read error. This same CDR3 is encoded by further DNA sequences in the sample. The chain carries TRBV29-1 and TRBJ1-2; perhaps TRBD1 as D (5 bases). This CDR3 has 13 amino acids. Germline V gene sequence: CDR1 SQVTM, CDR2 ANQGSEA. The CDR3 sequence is CSVSRGGWGNKFF. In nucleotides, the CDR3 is TGCAGCGTCAGCCGGGGGGGATGGGGCAACAAATTCTTC.

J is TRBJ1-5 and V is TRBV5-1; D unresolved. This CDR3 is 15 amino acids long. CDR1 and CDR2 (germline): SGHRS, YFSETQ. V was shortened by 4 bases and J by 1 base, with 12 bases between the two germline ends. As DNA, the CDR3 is TGCGCCAGCAGCCAGGTGGAGACCAGCAATCAGCCCCAGCATTTT. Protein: CASSQVETSNQPQHF. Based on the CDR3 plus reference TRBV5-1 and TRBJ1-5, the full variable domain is KAGVTQTPRYLIKTRGQQVTLSCSPISGHRSVSWYQQTPGQGLQFLFEYFSETQRNKGNFPGRFSGRQFSNSRSEMNVSTLELGDSALYLCASSQVETSNQPQHFGDGTRLSIL.

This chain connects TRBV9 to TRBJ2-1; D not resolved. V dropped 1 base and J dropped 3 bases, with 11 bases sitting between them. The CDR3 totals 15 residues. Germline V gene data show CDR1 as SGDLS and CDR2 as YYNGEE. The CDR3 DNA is TGTGCCAGCAGCGTACTTGGGGAACGCTACAATGAGCAGTTCTTC. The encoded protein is CASSVLGERYNEQFF.

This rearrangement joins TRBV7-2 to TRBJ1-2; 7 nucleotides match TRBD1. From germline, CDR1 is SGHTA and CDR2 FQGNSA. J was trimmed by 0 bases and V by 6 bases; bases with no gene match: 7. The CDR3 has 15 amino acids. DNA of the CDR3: TGTGCCAGCAGGCCCACAGGGGCAGCTAACTATGGCTACACCTTC. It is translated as CASRPTGAANYGYTF.

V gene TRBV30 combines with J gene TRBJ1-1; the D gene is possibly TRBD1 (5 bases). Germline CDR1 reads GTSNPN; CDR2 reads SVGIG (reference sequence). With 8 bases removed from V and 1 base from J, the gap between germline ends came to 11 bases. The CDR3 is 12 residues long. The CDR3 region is CARETGNTEAFF. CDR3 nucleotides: TGTGCCCGAGAAACAGGGAACACTGAAGCTTTCTTT.

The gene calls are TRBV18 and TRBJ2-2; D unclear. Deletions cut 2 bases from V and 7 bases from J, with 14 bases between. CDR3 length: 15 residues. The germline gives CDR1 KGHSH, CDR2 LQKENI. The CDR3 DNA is TGTGCCAGCTCACCAAGTTACTCGGCTCTCGGGGAGCTGTTTTTT. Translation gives CASSPSYSALGELFF.

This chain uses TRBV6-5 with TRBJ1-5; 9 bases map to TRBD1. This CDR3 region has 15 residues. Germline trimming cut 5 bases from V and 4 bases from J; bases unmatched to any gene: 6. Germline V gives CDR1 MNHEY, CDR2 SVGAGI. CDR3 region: CASSKGQGLNQPQHF. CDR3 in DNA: TGTGCCAGCAGTAAAGGACAGGGGCTTAATCAGCCCCAGCATTTT.

CDR3 nucleotide sequence: TGTGCCAGCAGTTACGGTCCGCCAGTCGGGTATGGCTACACCTTC. Translated, it gives CASSYGPPVGYGYTF. The V call is TRBV6-6, the J call TRBJ1-2; D gene ambiguous. The germline V and J ends were trimmed by 2 bases and 5 bases, with 15 bases remaining between them. This CDR3 region has 15 residues. The germline CDR1 and CDR2 sequences are MNHNY and SVGAGI (reference sequence).